This T cell receptor (beta chain) was sequenced during a study of naive and memory T cell subsets. Amplification of ligated cDNA took four PCR rounds with SP2 and nested alpha and beta constant primers. MiXCR was run by TCRdb on the 5' RACE reads, yielding one entry per CDR3 protein. The sample holds more than 45,000 distinct CDR3 sequences, 4.7% seen once. Findings of the study overall: Potentially, T cell activation and differentiation skew this RNA-based measurement.

The library had UMIs added by 3' ligation of an oligonucleotide to TCR cDNA. The germline gives CDR1 SGHDT, CDR2 YYEEEE. V shed 6 bases and J shed 4 bases, with 17 bases lying between them. This CDR3 comprises 15 residues. About this clonotype itself: Its antigen is as yet unknown.

The genes are TRBV5-6 and TRBJ2-1, with D maybe TRBD2 (5 bases). This receptor was identified in a female donor in good health. CDR3 sequence reads: CASNPWERKYNEQFF. CDR3 in DNA: TGTGCCAGCAATCCCTGGGAGCGGAAATACAATGAGCAGTTCTTC.